The present TCR beta chain was sequenced within a study of OX40 agonist ivuxolimab in advanced cancers. Whole-study context: Treatment received earlier with anti-PD-1, anti-PD-L1 or anti-CTLA-4 agents was allowed, and under 50% had some. Partial responses were recorded for three patients, including one with hepatocellular carcinoma and two with cutaneous melanoma. Notes on the study in general: In CD8+ T cells, expanded clones were on average more numerous than in CD4+. Among expanded peripheral T cells, antigen specificity went undetermined.

The V end was cut by 6 bases, the J end by 4 bases, with 10 bases between. Per the germline V gene, CDR1 is SGHVS and CDR2 is FQNEAQ. The CDR3 loop spans 13 amino acids. This clone was counted between two and nine times. What it binds is unknown. TCRdb's copy holds only in-frame clones and misses some; the assay was immunoSEQ multiplex PCR. This table holds approximately 49,000 clones, 85% found once. V usage is TRBV7-8 and J usage is TRBJ1-5; no firm D call. The TCR comes from an adult with an advanced solid tumor such as melanoma, head and neck, liver or kidney cancer. This specimen was CD4+ or CD8+ T cells sorted from blood, taken in a trial of the OX40 agonist ivuxolimab. The CDR3 region has the DNA TGTGCCAGCAGACTGGACCGGAATCAGCCCCAGCATTTT. Encoded protein: CASRLDRNQPQHF.